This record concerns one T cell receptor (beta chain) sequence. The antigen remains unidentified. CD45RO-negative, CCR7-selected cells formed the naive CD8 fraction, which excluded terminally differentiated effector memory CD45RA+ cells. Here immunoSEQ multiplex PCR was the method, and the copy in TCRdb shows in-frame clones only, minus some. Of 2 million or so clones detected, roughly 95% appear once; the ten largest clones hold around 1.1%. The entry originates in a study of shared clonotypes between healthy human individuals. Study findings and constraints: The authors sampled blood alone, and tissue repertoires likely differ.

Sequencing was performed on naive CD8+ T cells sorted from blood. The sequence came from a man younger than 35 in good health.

CDR3 in DNA: TGTGCCAGCAACCCAACCCAGGGGGCGAACTATGGCTACACCTTC. Translating it yields CASNPTQGANYGYTF. V and J are TRBV5-6 and TRBJ1-2; 8 nucleotides agree with TRBD1. V shed 6 bases, J shed 2 bases, and the junction held 9 bases outside the gene matches. Germline lookup yields CDR1 SGHDT and CDR2 YYEEEE. The CDR3 is made up of 15 amino acids.